This record covers a single T cell receptor beta chain. Its matching antigen is unknown. Trimming removed 6 bases from V and 5 bases from J, with 10 bases in between. The CDR3 contains 13 residues. From germline, CDR1 is MNHNY and CDR2 SVGAGI (reference sequence). Method: immunoSEQ multiplex PCR; TCRdb's copy keeps in-frame clones and lacks some. This table has 150,000 to 200,000 clones, roughly 92% appearing once. The data are from a study of T cell responses to AZD1222 COVID-19 vaccine. Overall study results and limits: Nearly half of unique spike-specific TCRs reportedly avoided B.1.351 and B.1.1.7 mutated regions. Donors were chiefly white British, with a greater number of females, and clonal diversity was perhaps underestimated.

This clonotype originated in an adult who received the MenACWY meningococcal vaccine as a control. The chain has TRBV6-6 and TRBJ1-4; D unclear. The input for sequencing was peripheral blood, taken 28 days after the second dose of the MenACWY control vaccine. CDR3 in DNA: TGTGCCAGCAGCCCGTTACCGAATGAAAAACTGTTTTTT. As protein: CASSPLPNEKLFF.